A single sample gave rise to the 16 T cell receptor beta chains below, sequenced in a study of blood T cell repertoires in COVID-19. TCRdb's table, derived via immunoSEQ multiplex PCR, lists solely in-frame clones and lacks some. The profile covers some 270,000 clones, with roughly 80% appearing a single time and around 3.6% taken by the ten largest. Material: PBMCs or T cells enriched from blood (not recorded which). These receptors originate from a man over 45 who had recovered from COVID-19.

The genes are TRBV18 and TRBJ2-3, with TRBD2 identical over 8 bases. V lost 3 bases, J lost 2 bases, and 10 bases stayed unmatched. The CDR3 sequence is 17 residues long. CDR1 and CDR2 (germline): KGHSH, LQKENI. The CDR3, as DNA: TGTGCCAGCTCACCCCGGACTAGCAGAGCATCCACAGATACGCAGTATTTT. This gives the protein CASSPRTSRASTDTQYF. Supplemented by reference TRBV18 and TRBJ2-3, the full variable domain reads NAGVMQNPRHLVRRRGQEARLRCSPMKGHSHVYWYRQLPEEGLKFMVYLQKENIIDESGMPKERFSAEFPKEGPSILRIQQVVRGDSAAYFCASSPRTSRASTDTQYFGPGTRLTVL.

This clone was observed a single time. V gene TRBV30 combines with J gene TRBJ1-4; D possibly corresponds to TRBD1 (5 bases). The CDR3 loop spans 14 amino acids. Germline V lookup: CDR1 GTSNPN, CDR2 SVGIG (reference sequence). Trimming removed 5 bases at V and 8 bases at J, with 18 bases between. In nucleotides, the CDR3 is TGTGCCTGGCGATTTGGCGGGGGGAGAGAAAAACTGTTTTTT. This encodes CAWRFGGGREKLFF.

The genes are TRBV2 and TRBJ2-2, with TRBD2 matching 10 bases. V dropped 7 bases and J dropped 4; count of bases not matched to a gene: 6. The CDR3 loop spans 15 amino acids. Per the germline V gene, CDR1 is SNHLY and CDR2 is FYNNEI. Here the CDR3 reads CASIESSGGTGELFF. Written as DNA, the CDR3 is TGTGCCAGCATAGAGTCTAGCGGGGGCACCGGGGAGCTGTTTTTT.

The J gene is TRBJ2-2, the V gene TRBV5-4, with D unresolved. Trimming shortened V by 2 bases and J by 11 bases, and 7 bases separated the two germline ends. Germline lookup yields CDR1 SGHNT and CDR2 YYREEE (reference sequence). The CDR3 covers 11 residues. The CDR3 nucleotides read TGTGCCAGCAGCTTTGGCGGCGAGCTGTTTTTT. Amino acid sequence: CASSFGGELFF.

The CDR3 loop reads CASRQGPSYEQYF. CDR3 bases: TGTGCCAGCAGACAGGGACCCTCCTACGAGCAGTACTTC. V and J are TRBV6-5 and TRBJ2-7; weak D call: TRBD1 (6 bases). This CDR3 comprises 13 residues. V lost 6 bases and J 0 bases, leaving 9 bases between the germline ends. CDR1 MNHEY and CDR2 SVGAGI come from the germline V gene.

The gene calls are TRBV9 and TRBJ2-1; 8 bases are a match to TRBD2. V gave up 0 bases and J gave up 6 bases; unmatched junction bases: 5. Germline assignment: CDR1 SGDLS and CDR2 YYNGEE. The CDR3 sequence is 15 residues long. Written as DNA, the CDR3 is TGTGCCAGCAGCGTAGCAGCGGGGGTCTCCAATGAGCAGTTCTTC. This translates into CASSVAAGVSNEQFF.

The chain carries TRBV10-3 and TRBJ2-2; no clear D. The CDR3 contains 14 residues. The V and J ends lost 4 bases and 4 bases respectively, with 10 bases between them. CDR1 is ENHRY and CDR2 is SYGVKD in the germline V gene. CDR3 bases: TGTGCCATCAGTGCCACGACTGTCACCGGGGAGCTGTTTTTT. Protein sequence: CAISATTVTGELFF.

The rearrangement uses TRBV7-3 and TRBJ1-2, with 9 bases matching TRBD1. CDR3 length: 13 amino acids. Germline trimming cut 5 bases from V and 7 bases from J; bases unmatched to any gene: 5. The germline CDR1 and CDR2 sequences are SGHTA and FQGTGA. The CDR3 DNA reads TGTGCCAGCAGCCCGGGACAGGGCGTTGGCTACACCTTC. Translated: CASSPGQGVGYTF. Complete variable domain (other parts from reference TRBV7-3 and TRBJ1-2): GAGVSQTPSNKVTEKGKYVELRCDPISGHTALYWYRQSLGQGPEFLIYFQGTGAADDSGLPNDRFFAVRPEGSVSTLKIQRTERGDSAVYLCASSPGQGVGYTFGSGTRLTVV.

In this sample, this clone turned up a few times. The V and J genes are TRBV5-4 and TRBJ2-2; tentatively, D is TRBD2 (6 bases). This CDR3 spans 14 amino acids. With 2 bases removed from V and 4 bases from J, the gap between germline ends came to 9 bases. Germline V gene sequence: CDR1 SGHNT, CDR2 YYREEE (reference sequence). CDR3 sequence reads: CASSLSGRTGELFF. In DNA, the CDR3 is TGTGCCAGCAGCTTAAGCGGGCGCACCGGGGAGCTGTTTTTT.

This chain connects TRBV19 to TRBJ1-2, with 9 bases fitting TRBD1. Germline V CDR1 and CDR2: LNHDA, SQIVND (reference sequence). Germline trimming cut 6 bases from V and 4 bases from J; bases unmatched to any gene: 9. The CDR3 consists of 15 residues. CDR3 in amino acids: CASSKTRQGGYGYTF. CDR3 nucleotides: TGTGCCAGTAGCAAAACCCGACAGGGGGGCTATGGCTACACCTTC. Based on the CDR3 plus reference TRBV19 and TRBJ1-2, the full variable domain is DGGITQSPKYLFRKEGQNVTLSCEQNLNHDAMYWYRQDPGQGLRLIYYSQIVNDFQKGDIAEGYSVSREKKESFPLTVTSAQKNPTAFYLCASSKTRQGGYGYTFGSGTRLTVV.

The chain couples TRBV5-1 to TRBJ2-7, with TRBD1 matching over 8 bases. The CDR3 covers 14 residues. J was trimmed by 1 base and V by 4 bases; bases with no gene match: 4. Germline CDR1 and CDR2: SGHRS and YFSETQ. CDR3 amino acids: CASSVDRESYEQYF. The CDR3 DNA reads TGCGCCAGCAGCGTGGACAGGGAGTCCTACGAGCAGTACTTC.

This clone has just a few counts. Distinct nucleotide sequences in the sample also encode this CDR3. CDR3 sequence reads: CAIRGDRGEGTEAFF. The CDR3 DNA reads as TGTGCCATCAGGGGGGACAGGGGGGAGGGCACTGAAGCTTTCTTT. This chain links TRBV10-3 with TRBJ1-1; 11 positions agree with TRBD1. Germline V gene lookup returns CDR1 ENHRY and CDR2 SYGVKD. There are 15 residues in the CDR3. Unmatched junction bases numbered 7, after V lost 6 bases and J lost 4 bases.

The chain couples TRBV6-5 to TRBJ2-2; D may be TRBD2 (5 bases). Trimming removed 0 bases from V and 5 bases from J, with 10 bases in between. CDR3 size: 15 residues. Germline V gene data show CDR1 as MNHEY and CDR2 as SVGAGI. CDR3 residues: CASSYSIPGTGELFF. CDR3 DNA sequence: TGTGCCAGCAGTTACTCGATCCCGGGGACCGGGGAGCTGTTTTTT.

The chain is built from TRBV25-1 and TRBJ1-3; D is unresolved. Germline V gene data show CDR1 as MGHDK and CDR2 as SYGVNS. Trimming took off 7 bases at V and 4 bases at J, with 14 bases between the two ends. This CDR3 has 14 residues. CDR3 region: CASTPSLQGNTIYF. CDR3 nucleotides: TGTGCCAGCACCCCCTCACTACAAGGAAACACCATATATTTT.

The CDR3 DNA follows: TGTGCCAGCAGTAAGGGACAGGGGCATCAGCCCCAGCATTTT. This sequence encodes CASSKGQGHQPQHF. V usage is TRBV28 and J usage is TRBJ1-5; TRBD1 matches at 10 bases. V shed 5 bases and J 5 bases; nucleotides not matched to a gene: 3. The CDR3 is made up of 14 amino acids. Per germline, CDR1 MDHEN and CDR2 SYDVKM.

V is TRBV5-8 and J is TRBJ1-1; 10 bases match TRBD1. The ends lost 0 bases at V and 6 bases at J; junction bases unmatched: 5. The length of the CDR3 is 15 residues. From germline, CDR1 is SGHTS and CDR2 YDEGEE. The CDR3 nucleotides read TGTGCCAGCAGCTTGGGGACAGGGGGAATCTCTGAAGCTTTCTTT. It is translated as CASSLGTGGISEAFF.